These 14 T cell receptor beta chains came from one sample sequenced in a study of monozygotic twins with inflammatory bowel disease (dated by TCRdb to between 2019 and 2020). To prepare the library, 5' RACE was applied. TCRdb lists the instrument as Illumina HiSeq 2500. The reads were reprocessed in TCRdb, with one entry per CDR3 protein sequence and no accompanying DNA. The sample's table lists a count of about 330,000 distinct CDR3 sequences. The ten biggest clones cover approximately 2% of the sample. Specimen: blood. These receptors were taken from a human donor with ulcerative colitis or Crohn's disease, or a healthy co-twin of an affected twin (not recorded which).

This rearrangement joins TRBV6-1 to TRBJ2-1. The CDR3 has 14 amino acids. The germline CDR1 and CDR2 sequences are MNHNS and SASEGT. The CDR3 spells CASSRTTVYNEQFF.

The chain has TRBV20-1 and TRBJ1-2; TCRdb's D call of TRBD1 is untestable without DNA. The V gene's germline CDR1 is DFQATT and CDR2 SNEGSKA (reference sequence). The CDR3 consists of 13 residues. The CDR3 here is CSAYTRGLYGYTF.

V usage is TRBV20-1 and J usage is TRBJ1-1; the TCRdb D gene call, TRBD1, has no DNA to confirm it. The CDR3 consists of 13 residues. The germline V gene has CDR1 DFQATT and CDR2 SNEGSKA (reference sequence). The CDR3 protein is CSAATGALLEAFF.

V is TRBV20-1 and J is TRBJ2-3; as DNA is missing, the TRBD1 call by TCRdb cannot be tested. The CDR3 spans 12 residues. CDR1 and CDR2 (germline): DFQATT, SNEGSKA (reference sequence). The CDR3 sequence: CSATASQGSESF.

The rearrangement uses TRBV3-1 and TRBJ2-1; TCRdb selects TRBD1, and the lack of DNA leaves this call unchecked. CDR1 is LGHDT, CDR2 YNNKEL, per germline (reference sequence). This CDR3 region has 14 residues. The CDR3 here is CASSHTGTPNEQFF.

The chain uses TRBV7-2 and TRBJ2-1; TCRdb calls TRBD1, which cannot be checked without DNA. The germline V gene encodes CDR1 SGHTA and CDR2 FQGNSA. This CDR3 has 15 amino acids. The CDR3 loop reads CASSFGGLSGNEQFF.

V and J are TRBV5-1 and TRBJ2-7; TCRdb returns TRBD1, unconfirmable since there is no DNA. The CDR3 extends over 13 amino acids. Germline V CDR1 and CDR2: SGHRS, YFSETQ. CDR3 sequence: CASSVDRGGEQYF.

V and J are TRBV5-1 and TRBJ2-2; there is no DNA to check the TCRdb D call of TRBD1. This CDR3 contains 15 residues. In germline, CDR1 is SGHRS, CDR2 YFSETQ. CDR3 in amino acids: CASSSGGGNTGELFF.

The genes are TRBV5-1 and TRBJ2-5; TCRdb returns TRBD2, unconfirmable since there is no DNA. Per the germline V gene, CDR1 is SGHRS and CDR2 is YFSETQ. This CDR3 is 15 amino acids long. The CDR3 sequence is CASRIGTSGQETQYF.

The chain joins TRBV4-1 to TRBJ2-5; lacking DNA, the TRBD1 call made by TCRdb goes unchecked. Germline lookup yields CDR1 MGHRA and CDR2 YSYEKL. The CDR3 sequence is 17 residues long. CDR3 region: CASRAGADSNPQETQYF.

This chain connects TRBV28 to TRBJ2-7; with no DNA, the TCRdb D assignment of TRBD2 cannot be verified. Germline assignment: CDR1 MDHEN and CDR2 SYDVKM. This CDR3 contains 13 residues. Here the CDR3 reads CASNEGTSYEQYF.

CDR3 sequence: CASSLGTGDGYTF. V gene TRBV7-6 combines with J gene TRBJ1-2; the D call from TCRdb, TRBD1, cannot be confirmed without DNA. Germline assignment: CDR1 SGHVS and CDR2 FNYEAQ. The CDR3 spans 13 residues. The whole variable domain, filled in from reference TRBV7-6 and TRBJ1-2, reads GAGVSQSPRYKVTKRGQDVALRCDPISGHVSLYWYRQALGQGPEFLTYFNYEAQQDKSGLPNDRFSAERPEGSISTLTIQRTEQRDSAMYRCASSLGTGDGYTFGSGTRLTVV.

The CDR3 loop is CASCTGPGANTEAFF. This sequence joins TRBV5-5 and TRBJ1-1; TCRdb's assignment of TRBD1 cannot be checked, as there is no DNA. The length of the CDR3 is 15 residues. Germline-derived CDR1 and CDR2 are SGHKS and YYEKEE (reference sequence).

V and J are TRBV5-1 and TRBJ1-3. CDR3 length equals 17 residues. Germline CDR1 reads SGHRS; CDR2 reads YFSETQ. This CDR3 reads CASSLASGKLPGNTIYF.